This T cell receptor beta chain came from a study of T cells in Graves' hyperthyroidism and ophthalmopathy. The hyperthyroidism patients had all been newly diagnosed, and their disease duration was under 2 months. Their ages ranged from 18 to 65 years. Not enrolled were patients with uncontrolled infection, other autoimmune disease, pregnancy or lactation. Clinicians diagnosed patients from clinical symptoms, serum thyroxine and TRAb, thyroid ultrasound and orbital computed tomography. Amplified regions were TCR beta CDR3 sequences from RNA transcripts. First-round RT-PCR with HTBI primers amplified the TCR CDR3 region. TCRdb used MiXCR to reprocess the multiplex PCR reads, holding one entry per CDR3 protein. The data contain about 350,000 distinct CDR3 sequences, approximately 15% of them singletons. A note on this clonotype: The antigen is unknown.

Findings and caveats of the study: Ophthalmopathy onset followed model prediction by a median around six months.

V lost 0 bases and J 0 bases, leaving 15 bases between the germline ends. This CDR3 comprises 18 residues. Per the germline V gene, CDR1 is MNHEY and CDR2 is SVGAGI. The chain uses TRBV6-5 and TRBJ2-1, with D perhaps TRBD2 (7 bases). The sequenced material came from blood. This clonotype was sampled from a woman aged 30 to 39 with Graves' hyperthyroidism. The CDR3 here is CASSYSSTGGSSYNEQFF. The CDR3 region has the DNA TGTGCCAGCAGTTACTCGAGTACGGGGGGCTCCTCCTACAATGAGCAGTTCTTC.